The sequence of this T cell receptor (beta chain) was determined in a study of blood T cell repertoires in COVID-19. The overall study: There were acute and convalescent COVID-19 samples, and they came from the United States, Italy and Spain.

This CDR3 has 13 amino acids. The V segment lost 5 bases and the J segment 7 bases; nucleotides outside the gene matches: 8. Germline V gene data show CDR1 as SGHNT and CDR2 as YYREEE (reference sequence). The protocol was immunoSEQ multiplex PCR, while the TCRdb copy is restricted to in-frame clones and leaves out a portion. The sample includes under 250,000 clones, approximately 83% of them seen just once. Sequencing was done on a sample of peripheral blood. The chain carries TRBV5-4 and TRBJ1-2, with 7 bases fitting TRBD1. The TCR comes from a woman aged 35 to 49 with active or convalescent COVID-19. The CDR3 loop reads CASRMQGDGGYTF. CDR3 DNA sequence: TGTGCCAGCAGGATGCAGGGGGATGGTGGCTACACCTTC.